The 22 T cell receptor beta chains in this list originate from one sample, sequenced in a study of T-cell reconstitution after alpha-beta-depleted transplantation in children. Preparation of the TCRbeta library used unique molecular identifiers. MiXCR, applied by TCRdb to the PCR reads, yields one record per CDR3 protein. The sample lists around 600,000 distinct CDR3 sequences; roughly 17% were seen once. The sample in question was PBMCs from the stem cell graft donor, obtained from the stem cell graft. Every receptor here comes from a human donor who donated a stem cell graft to a child with acute myeloid leukemia.

This clonotype was counted between two and nine times. This rearrangement joins TRBV4-3 to TRBJ2-1, with 11 positions matching TRBD2. V gave up 0 bases and J gave up 10 bases; unmatched junction bases: 5. From germline, CDR1 is LGHNA and CDR2 YSLEER. CDR3 length: 15 amino acids. The CDR3 DNA reads as TGCGCCAGCAGCCAAGATCTAGCGGGGGGCTGGGAGCAGTTCTTC. This gives the protein CASSQDLAGGWEQFF.

This clonotype occurred many times. This chain links TRBV9 with TRBJ2-3, with D perhaps matching TRBD1 or TRBD2 (5 bases each). Germline V CDR1 and CDR2: SGDLS, YYNGEE. V shed 0 bases and J shed 6 bases, with 11 bases lying between them. CDR3 length equals 14 residues. The CDR3 reads CASSVEWGKDTQYF. In DNA form, the CDR3 reads TGTGCCAGCAGCGTAGAGTGGGGGAAGGATACGCAGTATTTT.

V and J are TRBV11-1 and TRBJ2-5; D might be TRBD2 (6 bases). The CDR3 contains 16 residues. The germline V and J ends were trimmed by 4 bases and 0 bases, with 15 bases remaining between them. From germline, CDR1 is SGHAT and CDR2 FQDESV (reference sequence). CDR3 coding DNA: TGTGCCAGCAGCTCCCAACTAGCTTTGTACCAAGAGACCCAGTACTTC. Amino acid sequence: CASSSQLALYQETQYF.

This clonotype was found many times. The V and J genes are TRBV12-3 or TRBV12-4 and TRBJ2-1; TRBD2 aligns across 10 bases. V dropped 3 bases and J dropped 4; count of bases not matched to a gene: 6. The CDR3 is 16 residues long. The CDR3 sequence is CASSLSSGGLYNEQFF. The CDR3 coding sequence is TGTGCCAGCAGTTTGAGTAGCGGGGGGCTTTACAATGAGCAGTTCTTC.

CDR3 nucleotide sequence: TGCAGTGCCAACGAGGGACAGGGGCAGGGCTACACCTTC. Its translation is CSANEGQGQGYTF. This rearrangement joins TRBV20-1 to TRBJ1-2, with 10 bases identical to TRBD1. CDR3 length equals 13 residues. The germline gives CDR1 DFQATT, CDR2 SNEGSKA (reference sequence). With 6 bases clipped from V and 8 bases from J, the junction kept 9 bases outside the gene matches.

This clonotype was recorded at least ten times. The genes are TRBV20-1 and TRBJ1-1, with 7 bases aligning to TRBD1. Germline V CDR1 and CDR2: DFQATT, SNEGSKA (reference sequence). The CDR3 consists of 13 residues. CDR3 bases: TGCAGGGGGGACAGCGGAGGGAACACTGAAGCTTTCTTT. It translates to CRGDSGGNTEAFF.

The J gene is TRBJ1-5, the V gene TRBV20-1; TRBD1 matches at 9 bases. V lost 5 bases and J lost 5; bases outside the gene matches: 13. CDR1 is DFQATT, CDR2 SNEGSKA, per germline (reference sequence). CDR3 size: 16 residues. As DNA, the CDR3 is TGCAGTGCTTTATTTTCCGGGACAGGGATAGATCAGCCCCAGCATTTT. Amino acid sequence: CSALFSGTGIDQPQHF.

This clonotype was seen a handful of times. The chain has TRBV21-1 and TRBJ2-3; TRBD1 was called by the table and not checked on the DNA. TRBV21-1 is flagged as a pseudogene. The CDR3 sequence is 15 residues long. CDR3 DNA: TGTGCCAGCAGCCCGGACAGGGGGGCAGGAGATACGCAGTATTTT. This gives the protein CASSPDRGAGDTQYF.

Ten or more counts support this clonotype. V and J are TRBV20-1 and TRBJ2-5, with TRBD2 matching over 7 bases. CDR1 is DFQATT and CDR2 is SNEGSKA in the germline V gene (reference sequence). Trimming removed 6 bases from V and 2 bases from J; junction bases left unmatched: 12. The CDR3 runs 15 residues. In DNA, the CDR3 is TGCAGTGCCACTATAGGGACTACACAACAAGAGACCCAGTACTTC. Protein product: CSATIGTTQQETQYF.

This clonotype was counted at least ten times. The chain employs TRBV4-3 and TRBJ2-5, with D possibly called TRBD1 or TRBD2 (5 bases each). Germline values: CDR1 LGHNA, CDR2 YSLEER. The CDR3 spans 15 residues. Trimming left V 0 bases short and J 2 bases short, with 10 bases between. CDR3 in amino acids: CASSQELWGQETQYF. The CDR3 coding sequence is TGCGCCAGCAGCCAAGAATTGTGGGGGCAAGAGACCCAGTACTTC.

J is TRBJ2-6 and V is TRBV7-3; no clear D. V lost 0 bases to trimming and J lost 0 bases, with 6 bases between them. Germline V CDR1 and CDR2: SGHTA, FQGTGA. CDR3 size: 16 residues. The CDR3: CASSLTELSGANVLTF. CDR3 DNA: TGTGCCAGCAGCTTAACGGAACTCTCTGGGGCCAACGTCCTGACTTTC.

This clonotype has more than one count but fewer than ten. V usage is TRBV4-1 and J usage is TRBJ1-4; no reliable D call. The CDR3 spans 12 residues. CDR1 and CDR2 from the germline V gene are MGHRA and YSYEKL. Trimming removed 4 bases at V and 14 bases at J, with 14 bases between. Written as DNA, the CDR3 is TGCGCCAGCAGCCCCCTCGGACTAGGGCTGTTTTTT. Encoded protein: CASSPLGLGLFF.

The chain is built from TRBV6-5 and TRBJ1-4; D possibly corresponds to TRBD1 (6 bases). Per germline, CDR1 MNHEY and CDR2 SVGAGI. V dropped 0 bases and J dropped 6 bases, with 14 bases sitting between them. The CDR3 is 16 residues long. CDR3 bases: TGTGCCAGCAGTTACTCTCACGGACAGCCCCATGAAAAACTGTTTTTT. Its translation is CASSYSHGQPHEKLFF.

This clonotype was detected many times. The gene calls are TRBV29-1 and TRBJ2-7; the D gene is possibly TRBD1 (8 bases). The CDR3 is made up of 12 amino acids. Trimming removed 8 bases at V and 4 bases at J, with 15 bases between. Germline lookup yields CDR1 SQVTM and CDR2 ANQGSEA. CDR3 DNA: TGCAGCACCCTACAGGGGGGGTACGAGCAGTACTTC. Translated: CSTLQGGYEQYF.

This clonotype was seen repeatedly, ten times or more. Mismatch with germline at one junction end may stem from a read error. The CDR3 DNA reads TGTGCCAGCAGTTTAGGAAGGACCGGGGAGCTGTTTTTT. Its translation is CASSLGRTGELFF. The chain links TRBV11-2 to TRBJ2-2; no reliable D call. This CDR3 is 13 amino acids long. Germline V gene sequence: CDR1 SGHAT, CDR2 FQNNGV.

This clonotype was found many times. A read error may produce the germline difference seen at one junction end. The chain recombines TRBV5-1 with TRBJ2-1; D uncertain. Per germline, CDR1 SGHRS and CDR2 YFSETQ. This CDR3 comprises 15 residues. The CDR3 here is CASTLRDEAYNEQFF. In DNA, the CDR3 is TGCGCCAGCACCTTGAGAGACGAGGCCTACAATGAGCAGTTCTTC.

This clonotype was counted ten times or more. This chain joins TRBV10-3 and TRBJ1-1; 9 bases line up with TRBD1. CDR1 is ENHRY, CDR2 SYGVKD, per germline. The CDR3 extends over 14 amino acids. The junction had 7 bases not matched to a gene; V was cut back by 6 bases and J by 5 bases. CDR3: CAISALTGGTEAFF. The CDR3 nucleotides are TGTGCCATCAGCGCCCTGACAGGGGGGACTGAAGCTTTCTTT.

About this clonotype: Since a much larger clone is just one base distant, this may be a read error. The V and J genes are TRBV20-1 and TRBJ1-1; no reliable D call. The germline V gene encodes CDR1 DFQATT and CDR2 SNEGSKA (reference sequence). This CDR3 region has 12 residues. V lost 4 bases, J lost 4 bases, and 10 bases lay in between. CDR3 sequence: CSAIREGTEAFF. The CDR3 region has the DNA TGCAGTGCTATAAGGGAGGGCACTGAAGCTTTCTTT.

The J gene is TRBJ1-5, the V gene TRBV6-2 or TRBV6-3; 7 bases align to TRBD1. Germline-derived CDR1 and CDR2 are MNHEY and SVGEGT. The V segment lost 6 bases and the J segment 3 bases; nucleotides outside the gene matches: 5. The CDR3 is 14 amino acids. CDR3 region: CASRQGGNNQPQHF. Written as DNA, the CDR3 is TGTGCCAGCAGGCAGGGGGGTAACAATCAGCCCCAGCATTTT.

The chain employs TRBV5-1 and TRBJ1-2; 7 bases are shared with TRBD1. The V gene end was trimmed by 1 base and the J gene end by 4 bases; junction bases not matched to a gene: 7. The CDR3 contains 15 residues. Per the germline V gene, CDR1 is SGHRS and CDR2 is YFSETQ. CDR3 protein: CASSLFSGDSYGYTF. In DNA, the CDR3 is TGCGCCAGCAGCTTGTTTTCTGGGGACAGCTATGGCTACACCTTC. The full variable domain, rest sourced from reference TRBV5-1 and TRBJ1-2, is KAGVTQTPRYLIKTRGQQVTLSCSPISGHRSVSWYQQTPGQGLQFLFEYFSETQRNKGNFPGRFSGRQFSNSRSEMNVSTLELGDSALYLCASSLFSGDSYGYTFGSGTRLTVV.

This clonotype was found many times. The J gene is TRBJ1-1, the V gene TRBV29-1, with D possibly being TRBD1 (6 bases). The length of the CDR3 is 13 residues. The V gene lost 2 bases and the J gene lost 1 base, with 8 bases spanning the gap. CDR1 is SQVTM, CDR2 ANQGSEA, per germline. The CDR3 DNA is TGCAGCGTTGAACTACAGGGGAACACTGAAGCTTTCTTT. Translating gives CSVELQGNTEAFF.

Turning to this clonotype: A clone one base away is much larger, so this may be a read error. The chain carries TRBV29-1 and TRBJ2-1; the D is unclear. From germline, CDR1 is SQVTM and CDR2 ANQGSEA. The CDR3 covers 11 residues. CDR3 coding DNA: TGCAGCGTTGATATTGTTTCTGGGTTTATCTTC. Protein product: CSVDIVSGFIF.